This passage covers 22 T cell receptor beta chains from one sample sequenced in a study of T-cell reconstitution after alpha-beta-depleted transplantation in children. This sample's TCRbeta library carried unique molecular identifier barcodes. TCRdb called the PCR reads again in MiXCR, with one record for every CDR3 protein. The top ten hold around 4% of the sample, which has about 400,000 distinct CDR3 sequences, more than 10% seen once. Sequenced material: PBMCs, taken from the stem cell graft. The receptors come from a human donor who donated a stem cell graft to a child with Fanconi anemia.

This clonotype was detected a few times. This chain joins TRBV20-1 and TRBJ1-1; D unclear. The V end lost 3 bases, the J end lost 0 bases, and 2 bases lay between the germline ends. The CDR3 runs to 11 residues. Germline V gives CDR1 DFQATT, CDR2 SNEGSKA (reference sequence). The CDR3 nucleotides are TGCAGTGCTAGGCTGAACACTGAAGCTTTCTTT. Protein: CSARLNTEAFF.

V and J are TRBV7-8 and TRBJ2-7, with D possibly being TRBD1 (5 bases). Per germline, CDR1 SGHVS and CDR2 FQNEAQ. CDR3 length equals 14 residues. The V end was cut by 0 bases, the J end by 2 bases, with 8 bases between. CDR3 in DNA: TGTGCCAGCAGCTTAGCGGCGACAGCCTACGAGCAGTACTTC. It codes for CASSLAATAYEQYF.

A few counts support this clonotype. The rearrangement joins TRBV20-1 to TRBJ1-1, with unresolved D. V dropped 3 bases and J dropped 5 bases, with 13 bases sitting between them. The length of the CDR3 is 13 residues. Germline V gene lookup returns CDR1 DFQATT and CDR2 SNEGSKA (reference sequence). Here the CDR3 reads CSASPRGWTEAFF. The CDR3 nucleotides are TGCAGTGCTAGTCCCCGCGGGTGGACTGAAGCTTTCTTT.

This clonotype was found many times. The rearrangement uses TRBV5-1 and TRBJ1-1; TRBD1 is a possible D gene (5 bases). Germline V lookup: CDR1 SGHRS, CDR2 YFSETQ. This CDR3 is built from 14 residues. Trimming removed 0 bases at V and 3 bases at J, with 9 bases between. The CDR3 region is CASSLGQTDTEAFF. The CDR3 DNA reads TGCGCCAGCAGCTTGGGACAGACTGACACTGAAGCTTTCTTT.

Only a few counts were recorded for this clonotype. The rearrangement links TRBV12-3 or TRBV12-4 to TRBJ2-1; a possible D gene is TRBD1 (5 bases). The CDR3 contains 15 residues. V was pared by 0 bases and J by 6 bases, with 12 bases between. CDR3 sequence: CASSLATPRGNEQFF. The CDR3 region has the DNA TGTGCCAGCAGTTTAGCTACACCAAGGGGCAATGAGCAGTTCTTC.

The chain uses TRBV7-2 and TRBJ1-2; tentative D call: TRBD1 (6 bases). Germline assignment: CDR1 SGHTA and CDR2 FQGNSA. CDR3 size: 14 residues. Deletions cut 6 bases from V and 2 bases from J, with 13 bases between. CDR3 DNA sequence: TGTGCCAGCAGTAAGGACAGCATGAACTATGGCTACACCTTC. Translation gives CASSKDSMNYGYTF.

This chain's CDR3 is CASRLQGNSGELFF. The DNA of the CDR3 is TGTGCCAGCAGACTCCAGGGGAATTCCGGGGAGCTGTTTTTT. This chain connects TRBV12-3 or TRBV12-4 to TRBJ2-2, with D perhaps matching TRBD1 (6 bases). V lost 6 bases and J 6 bases, leaving 14 bases between the germline ends. CDR3 length: 14 residues.

The V call is TRBV9, the J call TRBJ2-1; 10 nucleotides agree with TRBD1. J was trimmed by 7 bases and V by 3 bases; bases with no gene match: 7. Germline V gene data show CDR1 as SGDLS and CDR2 as YYNGEE. The length of the CDR3 is 15 residues. The CDR3 DNA reads as TGTGCCAGCAGCGCCTGGACAGGGGGAAGTAATGAGCAGTTCTTC. Protein product: CASSAWTGGSNEQFF.

The chain joins TRBV7-2 to TRBJ1-2; no clear D gene. The germline gives CDR1 SGHTA, CDR2 FQGNSA. V shed 5 bases and J shed 7 bases, with 11 bases lying between them. The CDR3 is made up of 12 amino acids. CDR3 protein: CASSPPRAGYTF. The CDR3 nucleotides are TGTGCCAGCAGCCCTCCCCGTGCTGGCTACACCTTC.

In regard to this clonotype: The germline gene is not matched at one end of the junction; a read error may be the cause. J is TRBJ1-1 and V is TRBV20-1, with TRBD1 matching 9 bases. The germline CDR1 and CDR2 sequences are DFQATT and SNEGSKA (reference sequence). The CDR3 loop spans 15 amino acids. The CDR3 region is CSAREDRGWDTEAFF. The CDR3 bases are TGCAGTGCCAGAGAGGACAGGGGATGGGACACTGAAGCTTTCTTT.

This chain joins TRBV12-2 and TRBJ2-7; TRBD1 is the table's D call and was not checked against the DNA. TRBV12-2 is shown as a pseudogene. CDR3 length: 15 amino acids. CDR3 DNA: TGTGCAAGTCGCGAATTGGCGATCTGGGTCCCTGAGCAGTACGTC. Translating gives CASRELAIWVPEQYV.

This clonotype was seen only a few times. V is TRBV5-1 and J is TRBJ2-3; the D is unclear. The V end was cut by 0 bases, the J end by 2 bases, with 7 bases between. The CDR3 consists of 14 residues. CDR1 and CDR2 (germline): SGHRS, YFSETQ. CDR3 bases: TGCGCCAGCAGCTTGGGGCCCGACACAGATACGCAGTATTTT. Translation: CASSLGPDTDTQYF.

This clonotype occurred a few times. The rearrangement links TRBV6-5 to TRBJ2-3; TRBD2 matches at 14 bases. This CDR3 has 15 residues. V dropped 0 bases and J dropped 9; count of bases not matched to a gene: 2. In germline, CDR1 is MNHEY, CDR2 SVGAGI. CDR3 nucleotides: TGTGCCAGCAGTTACTCCGGGACTAGCGGGGGCACGCAGTATTTT. This translates into CASSYSGTSGGTQYF.

This clonotype occurred once. The gene calls are TRBV27 and TRBJ1-5; TRBD1 matches 9 bases. The length of the CDR3 is 15 residues. Germline CDR1 is MNHEY and CDR2 is SMNVEV (reference sequence). CDR3 DNA sequence: TGTTTAGGGACAGGGAATCCCTTTAGCAATCAGCCCCAGCATTTT. Translated, it gives CLGTGNPFSNQPQHF.

The count of this clonotype is one. The J gene is TRBJ2-1, the V gene TRBV15; TRBD2 aligns across 10 bases. After removal of 0 bases from V and 5 bases from J, the junction contained 7 bases not matched to a gene. The CDR3 totals 17 residues. Germline loops: CDR1 LNHNV, CDR2 YYDKDF (reference sequence). DNA of the CDR3: TGTGCCACCAGCAGAGAACAAGGACTAGCGGTTCACAATGAGCAGTTCTTC. This gives the protein CATSREQGLAVHNEQFF.

This clonotype was detected a few times. The chain is built from TRBV20-1 and TRBJ1-5; TRBD1 agrees at 8 bases. J was trimmed by 6 bases and V by 0 bases; bases with no gene match: 10. Germline assignment: CDR1 DFQATT and CDR2 SNEGSKA (reference sequence). This CDR3 has 16 amino acids. The CDR3 coding sequence is TGCAGTGCTAGAGACCGTAGGACAGGGATCTTTCAGCCCCAGCATTTT. Residues: CSARDRRTGIFQPQHF.

This chain links TRBV15 with TRBJ1-2, with a possible D match to TRBD1 (5 bases). Trimming removed 1 base at V and 2 bases at J, with 8 bases between. The CDR3 totals 14 residues. Germline-derived CDR1 and CDR2 are LNHNV and YYDKDF (reference sequence). The CDR3 nucleotides read TGTGCCACCAGCAGAGGCGCAGGGAACTATGGCTACACCTTC. It codes for CATSRGAGNYGYTF.

This clonotype was counted many times. V and J are TRBV12-3 or TRBV12-4 and TRBJ2-1; D is unclear. V was trimmed by 2 bases and J by 3 bases, leaving 5 bases between them. The length of the CDR3 is 13 residues. CDR3 region: CASSLIGYNEQFF. CDR3 DNA: TGTGCCAGCAGTTTAATAGGCTACAATGAGCAGTTCTTC.

The chain uses TRBV29-1 and TRBJ2-4; D is undetermined. CDR3 length: 15 residues. V was cut by 7 bases and J by 0 bases, with 16 bases left in between. Germline CDR1 SQVTM, CDR2 ANQGSEA. The CDR3 spells CSASRRQLAKNIQYF. Here the CDR3 DNA reads TGCAGCGCCTCACGGCGGCAACTAGCCAAAAACATTCAGTACTTC.

The genes are TRBV29-1 and TRBJ2-1; 7 nucleotides line up with TRBD2. V shed 7 bases and J 8 bases; nucleotides not matched to a gene: 8. This CDR3 spans 12 amino acids. Germline V gives CDR1 SQVTM, CDR2 ANQGSEA. The CDR3 sequence is CSAEAGVHEQFF. CDR3 in DNA: TGCAGCGCCGAGGCGGGGGTGCATGAGCAGTTCTTC.

This clonotype has just a few counts. This rearrangement joins TRBV6-2 or TRBV6-3 to TRBJ1-1; 9 bases align to TRBD1. J lost 1 base, V lost 2 bases, and 8 bases had no gene match. The CDR3 length is 17 residues. CDR1 and CDR2 from the germline V gene are MNHEY and SVGEGT. CDR3 in DNA: TGTGCCAGCAGTTACGACAGGGGGGGGTCAAGGAACACTGAAGCTTTCTTT. Encoded protein: CASSYDRGGSRNTEAFF.

The V gene is TRBV4-3, the J gene TRBJ1-1, with D unresolved. The CDR3 length is 14 residues. Germline lookup yields CDR1 LGHNA and CDR2 YSLEER. V lost 0 bases and J 0 bases, leaving 5 bases between the germline ends. Written as DNA, the CDR3 is TGCGCCAGCAGCCAAGATTTTGTGAACACTGAAGCTTTCTTT. It yields the protein CASSQDFVNTEAFF.